The sequence of this T cell receptor (beta chain) was determined in a study of cytomegalovirus exposure and HLA in healthy donors. Findings and caveats of the study: Researchers reported that a few CMV-associated chains were confirmed in vitro as CMV antigen-specific.

V lost 8 bases, J lost 4 bases, and 14 bases stayed unmatched. CDR1 is MNHEY and CDR2 is SMNVEV in the germline V gene (reference sequence). The CDR3 contains 17 residues. About this clone itself: Its antigen remains unidentified.

The donors were members of the approximately 120-subject validation cohort (separate from the approximately 730-subject first cohort). TCRdb's table, derived via immunoSEQ multiplex PCR, lists solely in-frame clones and lacks some. The sample shows about 100,000 clones, 90% to 97% of them seen only once. The clonotype comes from a woman aged 18 to 35 in good health and CMV-seronegative. The rearrangement joins TRBV27 to TRBJ2-1; 10 nucleotides line up with TRBD2. Sequencing input: PBMCs. CDR3 DNA sequence: TGTGCCAGCCAGAGGGTTTCCGGACTAGCGGATTACAATGAGCAGTTCTTC. Its translation is CASQRVSGLADYNEQFF.